This T cell receptor (beta chain) is from a study of T cell changes during pregnancy in multiple sclerosis. Sequencing used immunoSEQ multiplex PCR; TCRdb keeps in-frame clones, though not all of them. The table includes around 30,000 clones, around 93% detected once. V was shortened by 4 bases and J by 0 bases, with 15 bases between the two germline ends. The CDR3 extends over 16 amino acids. Per germline, CDR1 LGHNA and CDR2 YNFKEQ. Sample: CD4+ T cells from peripheral blood mononuclear cells, taken after pregnancy. The genes are TRBV4-2 and TRBJ1-2, with D unclear. The sequence was collected from a female donor with multiple sclerosis, enrolled in a pregnancy study. CDR3 in amino acids: CASSPQEGKANYGYTF. The CDR3 region has the DNA TGTGCCAGCAGCCCTCAGGAAGGAAAAGCTAACTATGGCTACACCTTC.